This passage covers 12 T cell receptor beta chains from one sample sequenced in a study of blood T cell repertoires in COVID-19. The method was immunoSEQ multiplex PCR; TCRdb's version includes in-frame clones alone and lacks a portion of them. There are about 150,000 clones in the sample; about 86% occur only once, and approximately 2.9% lies in the top ten. The sample taken for sequencing was peripheral blood. These receptors came from a woman older than 75 with acute or convalescent COVID-19.

This clone was observed once. The chain couples TRBV19 to TRBJ2-7, with a tentative D call TRBD1 (5 bases). Per the germline V gene, CDR1 is LNHDA and CDR2 is SQIVND (reference sequence). CDR3 length: 15 residues. V lost 1 base, J lost 6 bases, and 16 bases lay in between. CDR3 protein: CASSIVPQTEGEQYF. CDR3 nucleotides: TGTGCCAGTAGTATAGTCCCCCAGACAGAAGGCGAGCAGTACTTC.

The chain links TRBV5-4 to TRBJ2-5; possible D gene TRBD1, 7 bases. CDR3 length: 14 amino acids. Germline values: CDR1 SGHNT, CDR2 YYREEE (reference sequence). V dropped 5 bases and J dropped 5 bases, with 16 bases sitting between them. CDR3 DNA: TGTGCCAGCAGGGACAGCAGGGGGGTGGAGACCCAGTACTTC. It specifies CASRDSRGVETQYF.

V is TRBV5-1 and J is TRBJ2-2; TRBD1 agrees at 8 bases. CDR3 length: 16 amino acids. CDR1 and CDR2 (germline): SGHRS, YFSETQ. The trim removed 3 bases at V and 0 bases at J, leaving 4 bases unmatched. Here the CDR3 reads CASSSTDRANTGELFF. The CDR3 nucleotides are TGCGCCAGCAGCTCGACGGACAGGGCGAACACCGGGGAGCTGTTTTTT. Full variable domain (outside the CDR3, taken from reference TRBV5-1 and TRBJ2-2): KAGVTQTPRYLIKTRGQQVTLSCSPISGHRSVSWYQQTPGQGLQFLFEYFSETQRNKGNFPGRFSGRQFSNSRSEMNVSTLELGDSALYLCASSSTDRANTGELFFGEGSRLTVL.

The rearrangement uses TRBV5-8 and TRBJ1-2, with D perhaps TRBD1 (5 bases). The CDR3 has 14 residues. Germline V CDR1 and CDR2: SGHTS, YDEGEE. V dropped 7 bases and J dropped 2 bases, with 15 bases sitting between them. The CDR3 DNA follows: TGTGCCAGCGGTCACAGGATCCTAAACTATGGCTACACCTTC. It translates to CASGHRILNYGYTF.

The chain employs TRBV6-5 and TRBJ1-1; D is possibly TRBD1 (6 bases). The V and J ends lost 6 bases and 7 bases respectively, with 15 bases between them. Germline lookup yields CDR1 MNHEY and CDR2 SVGAGI. CDR3 length equals 13 residues. CDR3 residues: CASSKPTGGEAFF. In DNA, the CDR3 is TGTGCCAGCAGCAAGCCGACAGGTGGTGAAGCTTTCTTT.

In this sample, this clone turned up a few times. The chain is built from TRBV7-2 and TRBJ2-4, with 8 bases fitting TRBD1. This CDR3 contains 17 residues. Per germline, CDR1 SGHTA and CDR2 FQGNSA. After removal of 5 bases from V and 0 bases from J, the junction contained 9 bases not matched to a gene. This CDR3 reads CASSPAGTGLAKNIQYF. The CDR3 DNA reads as TGTGCCAGCAGCCCGGCCGGGACAGGTCTAGCCAAAAACATTCAGTACTTC.

The chain couples TRBV7-9 to TRBJ1-2; 10 bases match TRBD1. CDR3 length equals 17 residues. V lost 2 bases to trimming and J lost 4 bases; unmatched junction nucleotides: 10. Germline loops: CDR1 SEHNR, CDR2 FQNEAQ (reference sequence). The chain's CDR3 is CASSLNLGTGEPYGYTF. The CDR3 DNA is TGTGCCAGCAGCTTAAATTTAGGGACAGGGGAACCCTATGGCTACACCTTC.

V gene TRBV30 combines with J gene TRBJ2-7; 7 positions agree with TRBD1. This CDR3 comprises 11 residues. The germline V gene has CDR1 GTSNPN and CDR2 SVGIG (reference sequence). With 7 bases clipped from V and 0 bases from J, the junction kept 0 bases outside the gene matches. CDR3 loop: CASGGSYEQYF. The CDR3, as DNA: TGTGCCTCAGGGGGCTCCTACGAGCAGTACTTC.

This chain links TRBV14 with TRBJ1-6, with D possibly matching TRBD1 (6 bases). Germline CDR1 reads SGHDN; CDR2 reads FVKESK. Trimming took 4 bases from V and 9 from J, leaving 13 bases between them. The CDR3 has 14 amino acids. CDR3: CASSLLGALSPLHF. The CDR3 coding sequence is TGTGCCAGCAGCCTTCTGGGGGCTCTTTCACCCCTCCACTTT.

The sample holds a few counts of this clone. V and J are TRBV3-1 (or the pseudogene TRBV3-2) and TRBJ2-1, with 9 bases fitting TRBD1. Germline loops: CDR1 LGHDT, CDR2 YNNKEL (reference sequence). CDR3 length equals 17 residues. Unmatched junction bases numbered 15, after V lost 4 bases and J lost 8 bases. CDR3 residues: CASSPSPPGQGLDEQFF. For the CDR3, the DNA is TGTGCCAGCAGCCCCTCTCCCCCGGGACAGGGTTTGGATGAGCAGTTCTTC.

The V gene is TRBV7-3, the J gene TRBJ1-2, with TRBD1 matching 7 bases. The CDR3 has 16 amino acids. Germline values: CDR1 SGHTA, CDR2 FQGTGA. The J segment lost 4 bases and the V segment lost 5 bases, leaving 13 bases of the junction unmatched. CDR3 bases: TGTGCCAGCAGCCCTCTGGGGACAGAAGCCTTCTATGGCTACACCTTC. Its protein is CASSPLGTEAFYGYTF.

V and J are TRBV5-1 and TRBJ1-1, with a tentative D call TRBD1 (6 bases). The germline gives CDR1 SGHRS, CDR2 YFSETQ. Trimming pared 0 bases from V and 9 bases from J, leaving 12 bases between. The CDR3 totals 13 residues. The CDR3, as DNA: TGCGCCAGCAGCTTGGCGACAGGAGCCCAAGCTTTCTTT. Translated: CASSLATGAQAFF.